This T cell receptor beta chain stems from a study of blood T cells in healthy people across ages. A sample-barcoded 5' primer and a J-beta primer mix were used in a second PCR of roughly 7 to 11 cycles. TCRdb re-derived calls from the 5' RACE reads in MiXCR, one entry per CDR3 protein. The table shows roughly 560,000 distinct CDR3 sequences, with nearly 25% occurring only once. Isolation of PBMCs gave at least 6 million cells per sample. This clonotype was detected only a few times. The CDR3 has 13 amino acids. The germline V and J ends were trimmed by 3 bases and 4 bases, with 9 bases remaining between them. Germline loops: CDR1 SQVTM, CDR2 ANQGSEA. The sample also formed part of further work on T cells of mothers and their children. This second report adds: cDNA was made from all extracted RNA, about 1.4 ug per 15 ul.

The specimen was blood. The rearrangement uses TRBV29-1 and TRBJ1-4; D is unclear. The receptor was isolated from a boy aged 5-17 years in good health. CDR3: CSVDRNVNEKLFF. The CDR3 DNA sequence: TGCAGCGTTGATCGGAACGTTAATGAAAAACTGTTTTTT.